What follows are 14 T cell receptor beta chains derived from one specimen sequenced in a study of blood T cell repertoires in COVID-19. Profiled with immunoSEQ multiplex PCR; TCRdb holds only in-frame clones, not every one. The sample records about 21,000 clones, roughly 90% being singletons. The sample comprised peripheral blood. These receptors were collected from a man between 70 and 80 years old with active COVID-19.

The rearrangement joins TRBV5-1 to TRBJ1-1; D remains unclear. The ends were cut back, 0 bases at V and 1 base at J, with 7 bases in the middle. CDR3 length: 14 amino acids. Germline lookup yields CDR1 SGHRS and CDR2 YFSETQ. The CDR3 coding sequence is TGCGCCAGCAGCTTGGGAGGGAGGAACACTGAAGCTTTCTTT. Translated: CASSLGGRNTEAFF.

This rearrangement joins TRBV18 to TRBJ1-1; D possibly corresponds to TRBD1 (6 bases). This CDR3 spans 15 amino acids. V was trimmed by 2 bases and J by 1 base, leaving 11 bases between them. Germline values: CDR1 KGHSH, CDR2 LQKENI. CDR3 nucleotides: TGTGCCAGCTCACCATTGGGGGCCGGGAACACTGAAGCTTTCTTT. Translation: CASSPLGAGNTEAFF.

The rearrangement uses TRBV6-5 and TRBJ2-2, with 7 bases lining up with TRBD1. From germline, CDR1 is MNHEY and CDR2 SVGAGI. This CDR3 is built from 14 residues. V lost 5 bases, J lost 6 bases, and 6 bases stayed unmatched. CDR3 DNA sequence: TGTGCCAGCAGTAGGGACAGATTGGCCGGGGAGCTGTTTTTT. As protein: CASSRDRLAGELFF.

This chain uses TRBV30 with TRBJ2-3; maybe TRBD2 (6 bases). CDR1 and CDR2 (germline): GTSNPN, SVGIG (reference sequence). CDR3 length: 14 residues. With 5 bases removed from V and 5 bases from J, the gap between germline ends came to 17 bases. CDR3 protein: CAWGGLVRGDTQYF. The CDR3 DNA reads TGTGCCTGGGGGGGACTGGTCCGGGGAGATACGCAGTATTTT.

The chain combines TRBV5-4 with TRBJ2-3, with a tentative D call TRBD1 (5 bases). The CDR3 runs to 16 residues. Germline CDR1 is SGHNT and CDR2 is YYREEE (reference sequence). V lost 0 bases to trimming and J lost 5 bases, with 16 bases between them. The CDR3 DNA follows: TGTGCCAGCAGCTTGGGGGGCCCTACCCTAAGAGATACGCAGTATTTT. Its translation: CASSLGGPTLRDTQYF.

The V gene is TRBV5-4, the J gene TRBJ2-3; 7 bases line up with TRBD1. The CDR3 consists of 14 residues. The V gene's germline CDR1 is SGHNT and CDR2 YYREEE (reference sequence). Germline trimming cut 4 bases from V and 1 base from J; bases unmatched to any gene: 3. The CDR3 spells CASSTTGGTDTQYF. The CDR3 DNA follows: TGTGCCAGCAGCACAACAGGGGGCACAGATACGCAGTATTTT.

V usage is TRBV6-5 and J usage is TRBJ1-3; possible D gene TRBD1, 5 bases. This CDR3 region has 15 residues. Germline V gene sequence: CDR1 MNHEY, CDR2 SVGAGI. With 0 bases removed from V and 4 bases from J, the gap between germline ends came to 10 bases. The CDR3 DNA reads as TGTGCCAGCAGTTACTCGGGGCTACCAGGAAACACCATATATTTT. Translation: CASSYSGLPGNTIYF.

The rearrangement links TRBV30 to TRBJ2-1; the match to TRBD2 covers 9 bases. V lost 1 base and J lost 6; bases outside the gene matches: 7. Germline loops: CDR1 GTSNPN, CDR2 SVGIG (reference sequence). The CDR3 consists of 15 residues. The CDR3 DNA sequence: TGTGCCTGGAGTGGGGTAGCGGGGGCGCTCAATGAGCAGTTCTTC. Protein product: CAWSGVAGALNEQFF.

This clone has just a few counts. The chain employs TRBV7-2 and TRBJ1-5; D gene ambiguous. There are 15 residues in the CDR3. Germline V gene lookup returns CDR1 SGHTA and CDR2 FQGNSA. Trimming left V 3 bases short and J 2 bases short, with 11 bases between. The chain's CDR3 is CASSFHIAGNQPQHF. CDR3 DNA: TGTGCCAGCAGCTTCCACATAGCCGGCAATCAGCCCCAGCATTTT.

V is TRBV14 and J is TRBJ2-3; perhaps TRBD1 as D (6 bases). Per the germline V gene, CDR1 is SGHDN and CDR2 is FVKESK. Trimming left V 4 bases short and J 5 bases short, with 16 bases between. CDR3 size: 15 residues. DNA of the CDR3: TGTGCCAGCAGCCGGCAGGGGAATATAGGAGATACGCAGTATTTT. This translates into CASSRQGNIGDTQYF. Based on the CDR3 plus reference TRBV14 and TRBJ2-3, the full variable domain is EAGVTQFPSHSVIEKGQTVTLRCDPISGHDNLYWYRRVMGKEIKFLLHFVKESKQDESGMPNNRFLAERTGGTYSTLKVQPAELEDSGVYFCASSRQGNIGDTQYFGPGTRLTVL.

This clone was counted a few times. CDR3 coding DNA: TGTGCCAGCAGCGGACTAGCGGGAGGCGGGGAGCTGTTTTTT. The encoded protein is CASSGLAGGGELFF. The chain joins TRBV9 to TRBJ2-2, with TRBD2 identical over 13 bases. J gave up 7 bases and V 3 bases, and 0 bases lay outside the gene matches. This CDR3 has 14 amino acids. Germline CDR1 is SGDLS and CDR2 is YYNGEE.

The chain recombines TRBV27 with TRBJ1-2; unclear D gene. The CDR3 runs to 15 residues. The germline gives CDR1 MNHEY, CDR2 SMNVEV (reference sequence). V dropped 3 bases and J dropped 7 bases, with 18 bases sitting between them. CDR3 bases: TGTGCCAGCAGTTTGGGAGGTCGAGGCTTTGGTGGCTACACCTTC. This encodes CASSLGGRGFGGYTF.

This chain uses TRBV2 with TRBJ1-2, with 7 bases identical to TRBD1. CDR1 is SNHLY, CDR2 FYNNEI, per germline. The CDR3 extends over 13 amino acids. V was clipped by 7 bases and J by 8 bases; unmatched bases: 10. The CDR3 coding sequence is TGTGCCAGCATGGCCCGACAGGGTCTCGGCTACACCTTC. This gives the protein CASMARQGLGYTF.

The rearrangement joins TRBV3-1 (or the pseudogene TRBV3-2) to TRBJ1-5, with D maybe TRBD1 (5 bases). The CDR3 is 14 amino acids. Germline V gene lookup returns CDR1 LGHDT and CDR2 YNNKEL (reference sequence). The V gene lost 1 base and the J gene lost 3 bases, with 7 bases spanning the gap. The CDR3 DNA reads TGTGCCAGCAGCCAAGGGACAAACAATCAGCCCCAGCATTTT. Translated: CASSQGTNNQPQHF.